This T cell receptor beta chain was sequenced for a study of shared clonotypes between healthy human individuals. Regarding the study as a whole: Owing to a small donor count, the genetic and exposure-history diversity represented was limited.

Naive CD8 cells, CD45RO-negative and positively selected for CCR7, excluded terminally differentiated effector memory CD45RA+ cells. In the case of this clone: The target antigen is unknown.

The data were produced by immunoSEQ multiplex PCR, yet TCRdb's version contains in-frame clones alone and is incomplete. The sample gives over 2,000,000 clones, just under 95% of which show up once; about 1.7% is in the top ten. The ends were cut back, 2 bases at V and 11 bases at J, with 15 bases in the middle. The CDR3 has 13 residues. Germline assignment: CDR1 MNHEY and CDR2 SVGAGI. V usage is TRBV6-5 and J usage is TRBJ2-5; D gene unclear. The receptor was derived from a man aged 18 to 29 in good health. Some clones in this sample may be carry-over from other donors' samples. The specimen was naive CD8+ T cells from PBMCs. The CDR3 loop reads CASSYAAEREQYF. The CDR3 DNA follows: TGTGCCAGCAGTTACGCTGCGGAGCGTGAGCAGTACTTC.